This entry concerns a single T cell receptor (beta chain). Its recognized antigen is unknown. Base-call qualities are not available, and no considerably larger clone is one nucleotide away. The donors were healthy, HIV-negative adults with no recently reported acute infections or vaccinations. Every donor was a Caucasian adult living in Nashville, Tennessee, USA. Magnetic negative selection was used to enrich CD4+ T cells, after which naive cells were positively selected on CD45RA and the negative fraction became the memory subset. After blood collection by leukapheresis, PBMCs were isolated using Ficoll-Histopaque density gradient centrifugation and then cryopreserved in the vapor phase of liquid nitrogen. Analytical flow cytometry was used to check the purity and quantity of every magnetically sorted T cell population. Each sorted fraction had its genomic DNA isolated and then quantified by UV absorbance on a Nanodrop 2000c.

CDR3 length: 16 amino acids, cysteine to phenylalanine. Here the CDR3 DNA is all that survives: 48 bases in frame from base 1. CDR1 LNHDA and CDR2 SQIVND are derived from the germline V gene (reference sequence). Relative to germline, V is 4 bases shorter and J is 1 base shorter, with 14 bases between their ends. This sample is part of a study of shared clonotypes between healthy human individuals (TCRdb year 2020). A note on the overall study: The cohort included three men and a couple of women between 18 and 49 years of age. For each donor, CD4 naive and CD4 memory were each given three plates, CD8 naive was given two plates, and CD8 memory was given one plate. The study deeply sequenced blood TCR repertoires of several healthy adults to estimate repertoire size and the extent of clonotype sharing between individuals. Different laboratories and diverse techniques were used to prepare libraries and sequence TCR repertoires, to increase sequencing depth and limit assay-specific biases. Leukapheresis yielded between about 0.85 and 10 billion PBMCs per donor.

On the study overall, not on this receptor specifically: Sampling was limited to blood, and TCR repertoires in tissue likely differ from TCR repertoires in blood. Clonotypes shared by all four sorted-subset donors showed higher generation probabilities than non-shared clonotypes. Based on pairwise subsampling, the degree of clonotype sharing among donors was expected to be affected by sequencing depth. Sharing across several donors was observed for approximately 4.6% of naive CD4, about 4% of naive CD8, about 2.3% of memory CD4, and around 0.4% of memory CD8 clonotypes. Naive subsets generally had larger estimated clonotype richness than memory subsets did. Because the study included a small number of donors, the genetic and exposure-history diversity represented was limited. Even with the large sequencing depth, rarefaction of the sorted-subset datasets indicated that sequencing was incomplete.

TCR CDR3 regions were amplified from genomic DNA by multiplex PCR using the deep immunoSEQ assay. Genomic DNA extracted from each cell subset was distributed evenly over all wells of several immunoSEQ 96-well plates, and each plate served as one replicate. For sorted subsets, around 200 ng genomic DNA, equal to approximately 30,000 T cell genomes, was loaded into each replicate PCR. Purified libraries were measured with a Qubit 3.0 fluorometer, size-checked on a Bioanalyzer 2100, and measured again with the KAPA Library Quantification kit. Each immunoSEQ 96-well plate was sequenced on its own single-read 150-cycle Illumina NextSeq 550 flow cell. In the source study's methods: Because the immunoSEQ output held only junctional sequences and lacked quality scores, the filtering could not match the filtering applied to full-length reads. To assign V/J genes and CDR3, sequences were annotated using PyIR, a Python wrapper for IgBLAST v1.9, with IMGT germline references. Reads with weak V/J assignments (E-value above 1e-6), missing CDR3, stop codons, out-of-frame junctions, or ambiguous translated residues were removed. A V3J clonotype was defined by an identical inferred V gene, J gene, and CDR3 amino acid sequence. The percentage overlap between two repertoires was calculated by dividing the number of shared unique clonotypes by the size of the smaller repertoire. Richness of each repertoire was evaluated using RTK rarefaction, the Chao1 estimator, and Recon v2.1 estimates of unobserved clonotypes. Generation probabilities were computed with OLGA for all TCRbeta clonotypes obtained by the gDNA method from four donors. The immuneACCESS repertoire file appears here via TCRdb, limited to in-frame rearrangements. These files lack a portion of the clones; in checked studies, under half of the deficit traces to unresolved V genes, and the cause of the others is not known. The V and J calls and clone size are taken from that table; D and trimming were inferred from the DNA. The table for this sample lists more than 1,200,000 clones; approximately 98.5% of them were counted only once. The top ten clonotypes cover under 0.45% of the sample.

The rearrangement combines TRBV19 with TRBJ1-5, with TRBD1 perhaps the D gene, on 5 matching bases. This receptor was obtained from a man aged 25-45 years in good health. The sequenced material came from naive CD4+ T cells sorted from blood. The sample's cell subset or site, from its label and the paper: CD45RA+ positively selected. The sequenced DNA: TGTGCCAGTAGTACCCTCCGAGGGGTGAGCAATCAGCCCCAGCATTTT. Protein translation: CASSTLRGVSNQPQHF. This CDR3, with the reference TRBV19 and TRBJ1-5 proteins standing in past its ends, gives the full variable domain DGGITQSPKYLFRKEGQNVTLSCEQNLNHDAMYWYRQDPGQGLRLIYYSQIVNDFQKGDIAEGYSVSREKKESFPLTVTSAQKNPTAFYLCASSTLRGVSNQPQHFGDGTRLSIL.